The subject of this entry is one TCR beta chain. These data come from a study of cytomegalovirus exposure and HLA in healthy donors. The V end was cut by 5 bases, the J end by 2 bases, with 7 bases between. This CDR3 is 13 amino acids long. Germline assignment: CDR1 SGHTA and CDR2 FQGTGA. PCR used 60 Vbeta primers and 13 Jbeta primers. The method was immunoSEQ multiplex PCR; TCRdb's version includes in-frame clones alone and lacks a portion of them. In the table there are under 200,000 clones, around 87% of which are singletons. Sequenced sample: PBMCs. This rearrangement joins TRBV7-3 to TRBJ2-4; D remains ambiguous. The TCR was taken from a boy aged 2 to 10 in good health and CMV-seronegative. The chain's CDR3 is CASSPESKNIQYF. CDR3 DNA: TGTGCCAGCAGCCCCGAGTCCAAAAACATTCAGTACTTC.